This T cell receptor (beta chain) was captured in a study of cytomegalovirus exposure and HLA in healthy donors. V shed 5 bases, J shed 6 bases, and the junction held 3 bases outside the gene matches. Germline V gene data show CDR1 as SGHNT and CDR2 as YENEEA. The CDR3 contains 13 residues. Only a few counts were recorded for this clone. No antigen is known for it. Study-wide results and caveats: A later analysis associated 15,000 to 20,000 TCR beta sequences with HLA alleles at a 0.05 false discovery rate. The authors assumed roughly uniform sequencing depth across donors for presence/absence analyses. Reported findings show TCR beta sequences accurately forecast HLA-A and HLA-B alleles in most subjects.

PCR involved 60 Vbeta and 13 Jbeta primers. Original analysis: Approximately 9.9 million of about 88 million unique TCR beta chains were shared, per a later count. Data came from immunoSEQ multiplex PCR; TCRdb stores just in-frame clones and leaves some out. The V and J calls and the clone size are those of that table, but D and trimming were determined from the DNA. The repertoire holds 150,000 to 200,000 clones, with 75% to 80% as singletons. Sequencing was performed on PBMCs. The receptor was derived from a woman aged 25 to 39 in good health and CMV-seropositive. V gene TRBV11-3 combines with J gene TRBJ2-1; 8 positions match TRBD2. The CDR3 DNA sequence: TGTGCCAGCAGCATTGGGACTAGCAATGAGCAGTTCTTC. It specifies CASSIGTSNEQFF.